Sequencing of this TCR beta chain was carried out in a study of molecular identifiers for immune sequencing clone quantification. Overall study findings and caveats: A single cell's spiked Jurkat TCR RNA was reportedly detectable among 900,000 to 1,000,000 naive cells.

TCRdb independently ran MiXCR on the PCR reads; one entry per CDR3 protein. There are about 640,000 distinct CDR3 sequences in the sample; about 20% occur only once, and approximately 0.9% lies in the top ten. CDR1 SGDLS and CDR2 YYNGEE come from the germline V gene. This CDR3 is built from 16 residues. As regards this clonotype: Its antigen is unknown. One junction end does not reproduce the germline sequence, and a read error may be involved.

This sequence was found in a human donor in good health. Some libraries in this study had Jurkat cell RNA spiked in. The V and J genes are TRBV9 and TRBJ2-3; 7 bases match TRBD1. Input material: naive CD8+ T cells from blood, with Jurkat cell RNA spiked in. Subset specified: FACS-sorted CD8+CD4-CCR7+CD45RA+ naive T cells. The CDR3 nucleotides read TGTGCCGGCAGCGTAGGGGCAGGGGGTAGGACAGATACGCAGTATTTT. Protein sequence: CAGSVGAGGRTDTQYF.